Presented here are 15 T cell receptor beta chains from one specimen sequenced in a study of identifying expanded T cells in peripheral blood. Sequencing used immunoSEQ multiplex PCR; TCRdb keeps in-frame clones, though not all of them. The sample shows about 97,000 clones, about 91% of them seen only once. Sequencing was done on a sample of blood. The receptors stem from a person aged 18-70 years in good health.

This chain uses TRBV2 with TRBJ1-3; D uncertain. CDR1 is SNHLY, CDR2 FYNNEI, per germline. The V and J ends lost 8 bases and 0 bases respectively, with 14 bases between them. This CDR3 has 15 residues. The CDR3 DNA sequence: TGTGCCAGCGGAGTACGACCGAGCTCTGGAAACACCATATATTTT. This translates into CASGVRPSSGNTIYF.

The chain uses TRBV6-4 and TRBJ2-3, with unresolved D. V was pared by 3 bases and J by 2 bases, with 6 bases between. The CDR3 has 13 amino acids. From germline, CDR1 is MRHNA and CDR2 SNTAGT. The CDR3, as DNA: TGTGCCAGCAGTGATACCCACACAGATACGCAGTATTTT. Protein product: CASSDTHTDTQYF.

This chain joins TRBV28 and TRBJ1-2, with no clear D. V was trimmed by 4 bases and J by 4 bases, leaving 4 bases between them. The CDR3 is made up of 11 amino acids. Per germline, CDR1 MDHEN and CDR2 SYDVKM. In DNA form, the CDR3 reads TGTGCCAGCAGTTCCAGCTATGGCTACACCTTC. Its translation is CASSSSYGYTF.

The chain couples TRBV7-9 to TRBJ1-1, with D perhaps matching TRBD1 (5 bases). The CDR3 runs to 15 residues. CDR1 is SEHNR and CDR2 is FQNEAQ in the germline V gene (reference sequence). V lost 5 bases and J 3 bases, leaving 16 bases between the germline ends. The CDR3 sequence is CASSAAGLGDTEAFF. The CDR3 DNA follows: TGTGCCAGCAGCGCGGCAGGGTTAGGGGACACTGAAGCTTTCTTT.

The J gene is TRBJ2-1, the V gene TRBV5-1, with D perhaps being TRBD1 or TRBD2 (6 bases each). This CDR3 has 19 amino acids. V gave up 1 base and J gave up 1 base, with 21 bases separating them. Germline loops: CDR1 SGHRS, CDR2 YFSETQ. The DNA of the CDR3 is TGCGCCAGCAGCTTGATGTTGGGGGGACATGGAATTTCCTACAATGAGCAGTTCTTC. This gives the protein CASSLMLGGHGISYNEQFF.

The chain is built from TRBV6-1 and TRBJ2-7, with D unresolved. CDR1 is MNHNS, CDR2 SASEGT, per germline. V was clipped by 5 bases and J by 0 bases, with 8 bases between them. The CDR3 contains 13 residues. The CDR3 protein is CASSPRGSYEQYF. Here the CDR3 DNA reads TGTGCCAGCAGTCCCCGCGGCTCCTACGAGCAGTACTTC.

This clone has just a few counts. Here the CDR3 omits its conserved ending phenylalanine or tryptophan, so a read error is the likely source. No DNA is shown, since the ends of the CDR3 on it are uncertain; the CDR3 is the one TCRdb lists. The CDR3 region is CASSPSGRLE. The chain couples TRBV4-1 to TRBJ1-1. From germline, CDR1 is MGHRA and CDR2 YSYEKL. The CDR3 spans 10 amino acids, including both terminal residues.

The chain recombines TRBV29-1 with TRBJ2-5; 7 bases are a match to TRBD1. The V gene end was trimmed by 1 base and the J gene end by 1 base; junction bases not matched to a gene: 18. Germline V gene lookup returns CDR1 SQVTM and CDR2 ANQGSEA. The CDR3 contains 19 residues. CDR3 coding DNA: TGCAGCGTTGAAGGCCTGTGGGACAGACAGGCCCTTCGCCAAGAGACCCAGTACTTC. Protein: CSVEGLWDRQALRQETQYF.

The chain employs TRBV5-1 and TRBJ2-7; 8 bases are a match to TRBD1. Germline-derived CDR1 and CDR2 are SGHRS and YFSETQ. The CDR3 is made up of 14 amino acids. With 4 bases clipped from V and 5 bases from J, the junction kept 8 bases outside the gene matches. CDR3 sequence (DNA): TGCGCCAGCAGCCACGGACAGGGTTTAAACGAGCAGTACTTC. It translates to CASSHGQGLNEQYF.

The J gene is TRBJ1-5, the V gene TRBV2, with D hard to call. Germline V lookup: CDR1 SNHLY, CDR2 FYNNEI. The CDR3 has 14 residues. V was pared by 4 bases and J by 3 bases, with 10 bases between. The CDR3 DNA is TGTGCCAGCAGTGCTTCACCCCTCAATCAGCCCCAGCATTTT. The encoded protein is CASSASPLNQPQHF.

A few counts support this clone. The chain links TRBV29-1 to TRBJ2-3; the match to TRBD1 covers 9 bases. The ends lost 3 bases at V and 8 bases at J; junction bases unmatched: 18. The CDR3 runs to 17 residues. CDR1 SQVTM and CDR2 ANQGSEA come from the germline V gene. The CDR3 region is CSVEARVRDRVDGTQYF. CDR3 sequence (DNA): TGCAGCGTTGAGGCCCGGGTCCGGGACAGGGTTGATGGTACGCAGTATTTT.

This chain uses TRBV6-4 with TRBJ1-6; unclear D gene. Germline V gene lookup returns CDR1 MRHNA and CDR2 SNTAGT. This CDR3 is 14 amino acids long. The V end lost 0 bases, the J end lost 9 bases, and 9 bases lay between the germline ends. The CDR3 bases are TGTGCCAGCAGTGACTCGGCCGGCCGTTCACCCCTCCACTTT. This sequence encodes CASSDSAGRSPLHF.

The count of this clone is one. This chain links TRBV5-1 with TRBJ1-4, with 7 nucleotides matching TRBD1. CDR1 and CDR2 from the germline V gene are SGHRS and YFSETQ. This CDR3 is built from 15 residues. With 0 bases clipped from V and 6 bases from J, the junction kept 5 bases outside the gene matches. CDR3 sequence: CASSLGQGPYEKLFF. The CDR3 DNA reads TGCGCCAGCAGCTTGGGACAGGGTCCTTATGAAAAACTGTTTTTT. Full variable domain (remainder filled in from reference TRBV5-1 and TRBJ1-4): KAGVTQTPRYLIKTRGQQVTLSCSPISGHRSVSWYQQTPGQGLQFLFEYFSETQRNKGNFPGRFSGRQFSNSRSEMNVSTLELGDSALYLCASSLGQGPYEKLFFGSGTQLSVL.

The chain employs TRBV6-5 and TRBJ1-1; TRBD1 matches at 7 bases. CDR3 length equals 14 residues. CDR1 and CDR2 (germline): MNHEY, SVGAGI. The CDR3 loop reads CASGQINENTEAFF. Written as DNA, the CDR3 is TGTGCATCGGGACAGATAAATGAAAACACTGAAGCTTTCTTT.

The rearrangement uses TRBV7-3 and TRBJ2-3, with D unresolved. V was clipped by 5 bases and J by 4 bases, with 10 bases between them. The CDR3 consists of 13 residues. The germline V gene encodes CDR1 SGHTA and CDR2 FQGTGA. CDR3 bases: TGTGCCAGCAGCGGTACAGTCCCAGATACGCAGTATTTT. It specifies CASSGTVPDTQYF.